A single sample is the source of the 18 T cell receptor beta chains below, sequenced in a study of blood T cell repertoires in COVID-19. The protocol was immunoSEQ multiplex PCR, while the TCRdb copy is restricted to in-frame clones and leaves out a portion. The sample carries some 120,000 clones, around nine tenths recorded once. What was sequenced was peripheral blood. The origin of the receptors is a man between 60 and 75 years old with COVID-19, enrolled during active disease.

The rearrangement links TRBV24-1 to TRBJ1-1; no firm D call. V was shortened by 5 bases and J by 4 bases, with 10 bases between the two germline ends. The CDR3 has 13 amino acids. Germline V gene data show CDR1 as KGHDR and CDR2 as SFDVKD. CDR3 loop: CATSGLRGTEAFF. CDR3 bases: TGTGCCACCAGTGGGCTGCGGGGCACTGAAGCTTTCTTT.

This sequence joins TRBV18 and TRBJ2-7; 10 bases agree with TRBD2. The length of the CDR3 is 15 residues. V shed 2 bases and J 6 bases; nucleotides not matched to a gene: 7. In germline, CDR1 is KGHSH, CDR2 LQKENI. The CDR3 loop reads CASSPSGTSVSEQYF. CDR3 bases: TGTGCCAGCTCACCATCCGGGACTAGCGTTTCCGAGCAGTACTTC. Variable domain in full (rest from reference TRBV18 and TRBJ2-7): NAGVMQNPRHLVRRRGQEARLRCSPMKGHSHVYWYRQLPEEGLKFMVYLQKENIIDESGMPKERFSAEFPKEGPSILRIQQVVRGDSAAYFCASSPSGTSVSEQYFGPGTRLTVT.

V usage is TRBV7-3 and J usage is TRBJ2-7; D not resolved. The CDR3 length is 15 residues. The V gene lost 4 bases and the J gene lost 0 bases, with 13 bases spanning the gap. The germline V gene has CDR1 SGHTA and CDR2 FQGTGA. The CDR3: CASSSSRSSSYEQYF. Written as DNA, the CDR3 is TGTGCCAGCAGCTCCTCTCGGTCGAGCTCCTACGAGCAGTACTTC.

CDR3 DNA sequence: TGTGCCAGCAGTTCAAACAGGTACGAGCAGTACTTC. Translating it yields CASSSNRYEQYF. The V call is TRBV12-3 or TRBV12-4, the J call TRBJ2-7, with D perhaps TRBD1 (5 bases). The CDR3 sequence is 12 residues long. With 4 bases removed from V and 4 bases from J, the gap between germline ends came to 8 bases.

The V and J genes are TRBV4-1 and TRBJ2-2, with 9 nucleotides matching TRBD1. Germline CDR1 reads MGHRA; CDR2 reads YSYEKL. The J segment lost 5 bases and the V segment lost 0 bases, leaving 10 bases of the junction unmatched. The CDR3 is 18 residues long. CDR3 amino acids: CASSQEFSGQGRTGELFF. DNA of the CDR3: TGCGCCAGCAGCCAAGAATTCTCGGGACAGGGCAGGACCGGGGAGCTGTTTTTT.

The V and J genes are TRBV7-2 and TRBJ2-5; 12 bases align to TRBD2. The CDR3 runs 18 residues. V lost 3 bases, J lost 5 bases, and 13 bases stayed unmatched. From germline, CDR1 is SGHTA and CDR2 FQGNSA. The CDR3 DNA follows: TGTGCCAGCAGCTTTATGGCTAGCGGGAGGGTGTTACGGGAGACCCAGTACTTC. As protein: CASSFMASGRVLRETQYF.

CDR3 residues: CASSPKSQGAEQFF. The CDR3 coding sequence is TGCGCCAGCAGCCCTAAATCACAGGGAGCGGAGCAGTTCTTC. The chain uses TRBV5-1 and TRBJ2-1; TRBD1 might be the D (6 bases). The length of the CDR3 is 14 residues. From germline, CDR1 is SGHRS and CDR2 YFSETQ. V was pared by 4 bases and J by 10 bases, with 18 bases between.

J is TRBJ2-3 and V is TRBV27; no definite D call. Germline CDR1 is MNHEY and CDR2 is SMNVEV (reference sequence). V shed 7 bases and J shed 2 bases, with 7 bases lying between them. The CDR3 runs 12 residues. The CDR3 region is CASTDNTDTQYF. In DNA, the CDR3 is TGTGCCAGCACTGACAACACAGATACGCAGTATTTT.

Regarding this clone: A read error may account for a junction end that differs from germline. The same CDR3 is also encoded by other DNA sequences in this sample. The chain uses TRBV2 and TRBJ2-2; the D gene is possibly TRBD2 (5 bases). The CDR3 length is 14 residues. Germline assignment: CDR1 SNHLY and CDR2 FYNNEI. CDR3 sequence: CASTGTTDTGELFF. In nucleotides, the CDR3 is TGCGCCAGCACGGGAACAACGGACACCGGGGAGCTGTTTTTT. The full variable domain, in which reference TRBV2 and TRBJ2-2 provide the parts outside the CDR3, is EPEVTQTPSHQVTQMGQEVILRCVPISNHLYFYWYRQILGQKVEFLVSFYNNEISEKSEIFDDQFSVERPDGSNFTLKIRSTKLEDSAMYFCASTGTTDTGELFFGEGSRLTVL.

The rearrangement links TRBV7-2 to TRBJ2-7; D uncertain. Deletions cut 5 bases from V and 5 bases from J, with 13 bases between. This CDR3 is built from 13 residues. CDR1 and CDR2 (germline): SGHTA, FQGNSA. Here the CDR3 reads CASSPNPADEQYF. DNA of the CDR3: TGTGCCAGCAGCCCCAACCCCGCGGACGAGCAGTACTTC.

The J gene is TRBJ1-1, the V gene TRBV24-1, with D perhaps TRBD1 (5 bases). Germline V CDR1 and CDR2: KGHDR, SFDVKD. V was clipped by 9 bases and J by 5 bases, with 15 bases between them. This CDR3 has 13 amino acids. The CDR3 sequence is CATAQGSDTEAFF. CDR3 DNA: TGTGCCACCGCCCAGGGAAGCGATACTGAAGCTTTCTTT.

J is TRBJ1-5 and V is TRBV16; D is uncertain. The CDR3 totals 15 residues. V was shortened by 1 base and J by 5 bases, with 12 bases between the two germline ends. The V gene's germline CDR1 is KGHSY and CDR2 FQNENV. This chain's CDR3 is CASSQYVAADQPQHF. Written as DNA, the CDR3 is TGTGCCAGCAGCCAATACGTGGCTGCGGATCAGCCCCAGCATTTT. The variable domain in full, with the rest retrieved from reference TRBV16 and TRBJ1-5, is GEEVAQTPKHLVRGEGQKAKLYCAPIKGHSYVFWYQQVLKNEFKFLISFQNENVFDETGMPKERFSAKCLPNSPCSLEIQATKLEDSAVYFCASSQYVAADQPQHFGDGTRLSIL.

The chain couples TRBV28 to TRBJ2-2; 8 bases align to TRBD2. With V trimmed by 6 bases and J by 5 bases, 8 bases remained unmatched. From germline, CDR1 is MDHEN and CDR2 SYDVKM. This CDR3 region has 15 residues. The CDR3 coding sequence is TGTGCCAGCAGCGGCGGGGGGACACTTACCGGGGAGCTGTTTTTT. Translating it yields CASSGGGTLTGELFF.

The genes are TRBV28 and TRBJ2-3, with D possibly being TRBD1 (5 bases). CDR3 length: 15 amino acids. V lost 1 base and J lost 4, with 12 bases in between. The germline V gene encodes CDR1 MDHEN and CDR2 SYDVKM. This chain's CDR3 is CASSLSQGSADTQYF. As DNA, the CDR3 is TGTGCCAGCAGTTTATCGCAGGGAAGCGCAGATACGCAGTATTTT.

The genes are TRBV7-2 and TRBJ2-7; TRBD2 agrees at 11 bases. The germline V gene encodes CDR1 SGHTA and CDR2 FQGNSA. CDR3 size: 15 residues. Trimming took 1 base from V and 4 from J; bases not matched to a gene: 3. The CDR3 DNA is TGTGCCAGCAGCTTAGGACTAGCGGGGTTATACGAGCAGTACTTC. Translation: CASSLGLAGLYEQYF.

The chain uses TRBV6-5 and TRBJ1-5; D unresolved. V lost 11 bases to trimming and J lost 3 bases, with 11 bases between them. CDR1 is MNHEY and CDR2 is SVGAGI in the germline V gene. The CDR3 has 12 amino acids. The CDR3 reads CAAGEPNQPQHF. The CDR3 nucleotides are TGTGCCGCCGGGGAACCCAATCAGCCCCAGCATTTT.

In its sample, this clone was seen once. The chain uses TRBV19 and TRBJ1-5; D unclear. V lost 0 bases and J 4 bases, leaving 7 bases between the germline ends. CDR3 length: 14 amino acids. Germline V gene data show CDR1 as LNHDA and CDR2 as SQIVND (reference sequence). The CDR3 DNA reads TGTGCCAGTAGTATAGATGCGGGGAATCAGCCCCAGCATTTT. Translating gives CASSIDAGNQPQHF.

This chain connects TRBV7-9 to TRBJ2-7; TRBD1 agrees at 9 bases. Trimming at V came to 5 bases and at J to 5 bases, leaving 7 bases not matched to a gene. The CDR3 is 14 amino acids. Germline V lookup: CDR1 SEHNR, CDR2 FQNEAQ (reference sequence). The CDR3 coding sequence is TGTGCCAGCAGCCGAGGACAGGGGTTCCACGAGCAGTACTTC. Residues: CASSRGQGFHEQYF.